This entry lists 8 T cell receptor beta chains sequenced from one sample in a study of cytomegalovirus exposure and HLA in healthy donors. Produced via immunoSEQ multiplex PCR; TCRdb's table is partial and in-frame only. The table lists about 98,000 clones, about 88% of them singletons. The sample was PBMCs. These receptors were taken from a man between 18 and 29 years old in good health and CMV-seropositive.

In this sample, this clone turned up once. Here the CDR3 DNA reads TGTGCCACCAGTGTCTCCCGACAGGCAAACTATGGCTACACCTTC. Protein product: CATSVSRQANYGYTF. The chain uses TRBV15 and TRBJ1-2, with a tentative D call TRBD1 (6 bases). The length of the CDR3 is 15 residues. Germline V gene data show CDR1 as LNHNV and CDR2 as YYDKDF (reference sequence). Deletions cut 6 bases from V and 2 bases from J, with 16 bases between.

This rearrangement joins TRBV19 to TRBJ2-1; 8 nucleotides align to TRBD2. Germline V lookup: CDR1 LNHDA, CDR2 SQIVND (reference sequence). V gave up 3 bases and J gave up 4 bases; unmatched junction bases: 5. CDR3 size: 15 residues. The CDR3 DNA reads as TGTGCCAGTAGTATGACCAGCGGGAGTTACAATGAGCAGTTCTTC. Translation gives CASSMTSGSYNEQFF. The variable domain in full, completed from reference TRBV19 and TRBJ2-1, reads DGGITQSPKYLFRKEGQNVTLSCEQNLNHDAMYWYRQDPGQGLRLIYYSQIVNDFQKGDIAEGYSVSREKKESFPLTVTSAQKNPTAFYLCASSMTSGSYNEQFFGPGTRLTVL.

CDR3 protein: CASSLAIFNYRGKQETQYF. DNA of the CDR3: TGTGCCAGCAGCTTAGCCATCTTCAATTACAGGGGGAAACAAGAGACCCAGTACTTC. V gene TRBV7-9 combines with J gene TRBJ2-5; 8 bases map to TRBD1. V shed 0 bases, J shed 2 bases, and the junction held 14 bases outside the gene matches. The germline V gene has CDR1 SEHNR and CDR2 FQNEAQ (reference sequence). This CDR3 region has 19 residues.

V gene TRBV12-2 combines with J gene TRBJ2-1; the DNA was not used to check the table's D call, TRBD2. TRBV12-2 is a documented pseudogene. The CDR3 contains 16 residues. The DNA of the CDR3 is TGTGCAAGTCGCTTTTCATTCTATAGCTCCTACAATGAGCAGTTCTTC. It yields the protein CASRFSFYSSYNEQFF.

The V gene is TRBV12-2, the J gene TRBJ2-7; the listed D gene, TRBD2, was not tested against the DNA. TRBV12-2 is labeled a pseudogene. This CDR3 is 17 amino acids long. The CDR3 sequence: CASRLEGGREAPYEQYF. The CDR3 nucleotides read TGTGCAAGTCGCTTAGAGGGTGGGCGGGAGGCCCCCTACGAGCAGTACTTC.

The chain recombines TRBV11-3 with TRBJ1-1; maybe TRBD1 (5 bases). Germline V gene lookup returns CDR1 SGHNT and CDR2 YENEEA. Trimming removed 0 bases from V and 5 bases from J, with 7 bases in between. This CDR3 has 13 residues. The CDR3 loop reads CASSLDGHTEAFF. CDR3 coding DNA: TGTGCCAGCAGCTTAGACGGACATACTGAAGCTTTCTTT.

This clone occurred once. V gene TRBV5-6 combines with J gene TRBJ2-3, with D unresolved. The germline V gene has CDR1 SGHDT and CDR2 YYEEEE. With 0 bases removed from V and 2 bases from J, the gap between germline ends came to 22 bases. This CDR3 contains 19 residues. CDR3 loop: CASSLAASLIPSFTDTQYF. For the CDR3, the DNA is TGTGCCAGCAGCTTGGCCGCGTCCCTCATTCCCTCATTCACAGATACGCAGTATTTT. Full variable domain (missing parts from reference TRBV5-6 and TRBJ2-3): DAGVTQSPTHLIKTRGQQVTLRCSPKSGHDTVSWYQQALGQGPQFIFQYYEEEERQRGNFPDRFSGHQFPNYSSELNVNALLLGDSALYLCASSLAASLIPSFTDTQYFGPGTRLTVL.

This sequence joins TRBV4-3 and TRBJ2-1; D may be TRBD2 (5 bases). The ends were cut back, 4 bases at V and 1 base at J, with 17 bases in the middle. The germline gives CDR1 LGHNA, CDR2 YSLEER. This CDR3 is built from 17 residues. CDR3 DNA: TGCGCCAGCAGCCCTCAGGCTCTCGGAGGATCCTACAATGAGCAGTTCTTC. Its translation is CASSPQALGGSYNEQFF.